The clone carrying this TCR beta chain was seen a few times. The sample comes from a study of T cells of healthy individuals. Each CDR3 protein gets one entry after TCRdb re-called the 5' RACE reads with MiXCR. This table has approximately 100,000 distinct CDR3 sequences, 15% to 20% appearing once. Germline V gives CDR1 MDHEN, CDR2 SYDVKM. The CDR3 consists of 11 residues. Trimming cost V 4 bases and J 10 bases, with 8 bases left between them. V usage is TRBV28 and J usage is TRBJ1-5; D unclear. This TCR derives from a human donor in good health. The CDR3 region has the DNA TGTGCCAGCAGTTCTAGGAGCCCCCAGCATTTT. This sequence encodes CASSSRSPQHF.